These T cell receptor beta chains were read from a single sample in a study of persistence of HIV-infected CD4 T cells. Produced via immunoSEQ multiplex PCR; TCRdb's table is partial and in-frame only. The table includes fewer than 7,000 clones, about 67% detected once. These receptors' targets are unknown. Sequencing was performed on CD4+ T cells sorted from PBMCs after approximately 20-hour stimulation, taken from a patient who received antiretroviral therapy. Source of these receptors: an adult man with HIV who was CMV-seropositive. Both conserved end residues are part of each CDR3. A D gene is named only where the DNA matches it firmly. For some rows the clone size is stated as once, few or many, or as a class when expanded; others skip it.

>.|.|15|TRBV18|TRBJ2-3
CASSPPQQGSDTQYF
TGTGCCAGCTCACCTCCGCAACAGGGCTCAGATACGCAGTATTTT
>.|.|12|TRBV25-1|TRBJ2-5
CASSEGGETQYF
TGTGCCAGCAGCGAAGGGGGGGAGACCCAGTACTTC
>.|TRBD1|13|TRBV19|TRBJ1-2
CASSATGDYGYTF
TGTGCCAGTAGTGCCACAGGGGACTATGGCTACACCTTC
>medium-sized|.|16|TRBV18|TRBJ2-5
CASSPLVQSFQETQYF
TGTGCCAGCTCACCACTAGTACAGTCTTTTCAAGAGACCCAGTACTTC
>.|.|15|TRBV5-6|TRBJ2-7
CASSGGARLYYEQYF
TGTGCCAGCAGCGGGGGGGCCAGACTCTACTACGAGCAGTACTTC
>.|TRBD1|14|TRBV6-5|TRBJ2-7
CASSFGTGVDEQYF
TGTGCCAGCAGTTTTGGGACAGGGGTTGACGAGCAGTACTTC
>.|.|13|TRBV5-1|TRBJ1-1
CASSSRGSTEAFF
TGCGCCAGCAGCTCCCGGGGTAGCACTGAAGCTTTCTTT
>.|TRBD2|15|TRBV9|TRBJ2-1
CASSVSGASYNEQFF
TGTGCCAGCAGCGTGAGCGGGGCCTCCTACAATGAGCAGTTCTTC
>.|.|15|TRBV5-1|TRBJ1-1
CASSFRLETNTEAFF
TGCGCCAGCAGCTTCCGATTGGAGACGAACACTGAAGCTTTCTTT
>.|TRBD2|16|TRBV7-9|TRBJ2-7
CASSSSGGGQGREQYF
TGTGCCAGCAGCTCTAGCGGGGGGGGACAGGGACGCGAGCAGTACTTC
>.|.|11|TRBV12-3/TRBV12-4|TRBJ2-3
CASSLMNTQYF
TGTGCCAGCAGTTTAATGAATACGCAGTATTTT
>.|.|14|TRBV19|TRBJ1-1
CASSIRPGNTEAFF
TGTGCCAGTAGTATCCGACCTGGGAACACTGAAGCTTTCTTT
>.|.|16|TRBV19|TRBJ1-1
CASSIGVGRLNTEAFF
TGTGCCAGTAGTATAGGGGTGGGACGGCTGAACACTGAAGCTTTCTTT
>.|TRBD1|16|TRBV10-3|TRBJ1-2
CAISALQGAENYGYTF
TGTGCCATCAGTGCACTACAGGGGGCGGAAAACTATGGCTACACCTTC
>.|.|13|TRBV3-1/TRBV3-2|TRBJ1-1
CASKGTANTEAFF
TGTGCCAGCAAGGGGACCGCGAACACTGAAGCTTTCTTT
>medium-sized|TRBD1|15|TRBV6-5|TRBJ1-1
CASSLGQGMNTEAFF
TGTGCCAGCAGCCTCGGACAGGGGATGAACACTGAAGCTTTCTTT
>.|.|14|TRBV7-2|TRBJ1-5
CASSSGPGNQPQHF
TGTGCCAGCAGCTCCGGACCGGGGAACCAGCCCCAGCATTTT
>.|.|13|TRBV5-1|TRBJ1-2
CASSSDPRGGYTF
TGCGCCAGCAGTTCGGATCCCCGGGGCGGCTACACCTTC
>.|.|15|TRBV9|TRBJ1-3
CASSVNTNSGNTIYF
TGTGCCAGCAGCGTAAATACAAACTCTGGAAACACCATATATTTT
>.|.|16|TRBV28|TRBJ2-7
CASSPQVAGLNYEQYF
TGTGCCAGCAGTCCTCAGGTGGCAGGGCTAAACTACGAGCAGTACTTC
>.|TRBD2|11|TRBV19|TRBJ2-1
CASSLWTSKFF
TGTGCCAGTAGTCTGTGGACTAGTAAGTTCTTC
>.|.|14|TRBV7-6|TRBJ2-7
CASSLARGTGEQYF
TGTGCCAGCAGCTTAGCGCGCGGGACGGGCGAGCAGTACTTC
>medium-sized|.|13|TRBV29-1|TRBJ1-2
CSVTDSRLNGYTF
TGCAGCGTTACAGACAGCCGCCTAAATGGCTACACCTTC
>.|TRBD2|16|TRBV6-2/TRBV6-3|TRBJ2-7
CASSFLTSGGSYEQYF
TGTGCCAGCAGTTTCTTGACTAGCGGGGGAAGCTACGAGCAGTACTTC
>few|.|13|TRBV2|TRBJ2-5
CASSGGRGETQYF
TGTGCCAGCTCTGGGGGGCGGGGAGAGACCCAGTACTTC
>.|.|12|TRBV5-6|TRBJ2-3
CASSLMGDTQYF
TGTGCCAGCAGCTTGATGGGAGATACGCAGTATTTT
>.|TRBD2|17|TRBV6-6|TRBJ2-5
CASSPFRQRGPQETQYF
TGTGCCAGCAGTCCTTTCCGACAGCGGGGACCCCAAGAGACCCAGTACTTC